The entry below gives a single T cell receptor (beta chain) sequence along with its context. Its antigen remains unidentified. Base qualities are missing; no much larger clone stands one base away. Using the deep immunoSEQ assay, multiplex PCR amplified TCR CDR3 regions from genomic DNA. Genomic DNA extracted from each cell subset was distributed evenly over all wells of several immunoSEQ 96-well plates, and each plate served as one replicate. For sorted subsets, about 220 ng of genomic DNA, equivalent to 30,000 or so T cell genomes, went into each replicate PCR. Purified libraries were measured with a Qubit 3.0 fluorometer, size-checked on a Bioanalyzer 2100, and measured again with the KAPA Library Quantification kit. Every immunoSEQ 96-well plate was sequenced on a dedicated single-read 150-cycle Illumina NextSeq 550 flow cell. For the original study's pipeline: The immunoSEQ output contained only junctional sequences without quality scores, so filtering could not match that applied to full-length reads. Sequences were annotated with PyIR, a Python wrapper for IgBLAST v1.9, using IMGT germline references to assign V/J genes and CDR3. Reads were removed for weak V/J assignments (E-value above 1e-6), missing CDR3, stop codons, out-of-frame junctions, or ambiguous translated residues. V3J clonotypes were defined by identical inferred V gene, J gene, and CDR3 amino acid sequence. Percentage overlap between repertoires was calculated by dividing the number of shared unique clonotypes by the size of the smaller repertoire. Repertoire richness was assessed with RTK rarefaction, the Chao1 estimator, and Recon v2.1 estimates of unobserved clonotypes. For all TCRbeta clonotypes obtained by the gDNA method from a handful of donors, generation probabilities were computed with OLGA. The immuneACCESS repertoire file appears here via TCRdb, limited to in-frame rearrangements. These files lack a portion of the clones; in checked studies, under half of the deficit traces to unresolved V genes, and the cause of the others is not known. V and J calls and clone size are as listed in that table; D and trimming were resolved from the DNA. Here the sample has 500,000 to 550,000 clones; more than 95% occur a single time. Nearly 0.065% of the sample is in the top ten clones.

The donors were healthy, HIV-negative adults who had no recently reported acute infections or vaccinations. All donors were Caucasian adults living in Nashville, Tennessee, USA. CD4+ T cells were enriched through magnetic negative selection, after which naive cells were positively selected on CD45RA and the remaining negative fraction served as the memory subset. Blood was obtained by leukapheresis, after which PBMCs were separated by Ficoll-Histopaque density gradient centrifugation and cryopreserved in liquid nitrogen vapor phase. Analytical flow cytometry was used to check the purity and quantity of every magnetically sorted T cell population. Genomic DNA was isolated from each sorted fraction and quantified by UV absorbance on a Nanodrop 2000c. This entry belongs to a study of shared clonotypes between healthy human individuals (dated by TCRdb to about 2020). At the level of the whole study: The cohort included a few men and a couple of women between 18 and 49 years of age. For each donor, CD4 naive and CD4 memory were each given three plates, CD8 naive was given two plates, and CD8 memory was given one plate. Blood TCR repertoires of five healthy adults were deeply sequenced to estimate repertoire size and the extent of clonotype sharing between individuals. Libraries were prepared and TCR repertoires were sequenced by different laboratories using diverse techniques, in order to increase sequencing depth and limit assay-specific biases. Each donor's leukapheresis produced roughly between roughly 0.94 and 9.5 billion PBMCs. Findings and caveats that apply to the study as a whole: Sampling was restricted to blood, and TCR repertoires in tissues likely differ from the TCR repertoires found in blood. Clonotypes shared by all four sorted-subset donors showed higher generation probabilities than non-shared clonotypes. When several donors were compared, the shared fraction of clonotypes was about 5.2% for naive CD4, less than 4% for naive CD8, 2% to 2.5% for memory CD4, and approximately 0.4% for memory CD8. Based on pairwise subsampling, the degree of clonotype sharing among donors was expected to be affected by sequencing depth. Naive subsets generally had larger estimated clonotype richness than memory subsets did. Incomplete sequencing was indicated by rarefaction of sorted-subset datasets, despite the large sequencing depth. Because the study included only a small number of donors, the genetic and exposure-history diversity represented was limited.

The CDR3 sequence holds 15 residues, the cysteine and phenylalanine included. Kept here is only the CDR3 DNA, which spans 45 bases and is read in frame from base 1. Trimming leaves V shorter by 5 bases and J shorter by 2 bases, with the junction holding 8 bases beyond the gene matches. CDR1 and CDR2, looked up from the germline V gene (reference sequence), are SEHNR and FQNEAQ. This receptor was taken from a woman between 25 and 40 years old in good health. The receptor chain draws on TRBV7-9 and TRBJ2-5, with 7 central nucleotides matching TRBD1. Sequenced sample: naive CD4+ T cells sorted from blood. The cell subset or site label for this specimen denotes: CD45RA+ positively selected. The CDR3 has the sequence CASSLTGTAQETQYF. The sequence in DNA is TGTGCCAGCAGCCTAACCGGGACAGCACAAGAGACCCAGTACTTC.